The 28 T cell receptor beta chains below all came from one sample that was sequenced in a study of shared clonotypes between healthy human individuals (TCRdb year 2020). The receptor library was made with the immunoSEQ multiplex PCR assay. As stored in TCRdb, this immuneACCESS dataset retains in-frame rearrangements with V and J assigned. A fraction of the clones does not appear; measured against another copy, unresolved V genes explain less than half of the discrepancy, and the remainder lacks a known reason. Counted in this sample were 2 million to 2.5 million clones; around 95% of them appeared once. Together, the top ten hold roughly 0.13% of the sample. The sequencing input was naive CD4+ T cells sorted from blood. What the cell subset or site label conveys for this sample: CD45RA+ positively selected. All receptors come from a man between 18 and 29 years old in good health.

V and J are TRBV19 and TRBJ1-5, with D unclear. Between the trimmed V and J ends, which lost 1 base and 4 bases, there was a span of 5 bases. CDR1 and CDR2 (germline): LNHDA, SQIVND (reference sequence). The CDR3 length is 13 residues. The CDR3 DNA reads TGTGCCAGTAGTATAGGAGTGAATCAGCCCCAGCATTTT. This codes for CASSIGVNQPQHF.

This clone was detected only once. The chain couples TRBV28 to TRBJ1-1; unclear D gene. The V gene's germline CDR1 is MDHEN and CDR2 SYDVKM. The CDR3 extends over 15 amino acids. V was trimmed by 5 bases and J by 4 bases, leaving 17 bases between them. CDR3 in DNA: TGTGCCAGCAGTGGTAAGGGCAACATAGGCACTGAAGCTTTCTTT. Its protein product is CASSGKGNIGTEAFF.

The chain couples TRBV21-1 to TRBJ2-7; the D call TRBD2 from the table was never checked on the DNA. TRBV21-1 is labeled a pseudogene. The CDR3 length is 18 residues. CDR3 amino acids: CASSEYRELAGEIYEQYF. The DNA for the CDR3 is TGTGCCAGCAGCGAATACAGGGAGCTAGCGGGAGAAATCTACGAGCAGTACTTC.

The gene calls are TRBV5-1 and TRBJ2-3; possibly TRBD2 for D (5 bases). The CDR3 spans 16 residues. V was pared by 0 bases and J by 2 bases, with 13 bases between. Germline V lookup: CDR1 SGHRS, CDR2 YFSETQ. As DNA, the CDR3 is TGCGCCAGCAGCTTGGACAGCGGAGCTCCCACAGATACGCAGTATTTT. Translation: CASSLDSGAPTDTQYF.

CDR3 sequence (DNA): TGTGCCAGCAGTTCCGGGCAGGGGAGGGCTAATGAAAAACTGTTTTTT. Translated: CASSSGQGRANEKLFF. The rearrangement joins TRBV5-6 to TRBJ1-4; tentatively, D is TRBD1 (6 bases). The V and J ends lost 5 bases and 3 bases respectively, with 17 bases between them. The CDR3 has 16 residues. CDR1 is SGHDT, CDR2 YYEEEE, per germline.

The CDR3 protein is CASSWTFATNEKLFF. CDR3 sequence (DNA): TGCGCCAGCAGCTGGACATTTGCAACTAATGAAAAACTGTTTTTT. The chain links TRBV5-1 to TRBJ1-4; the D gene is possibly TRBD1 (5 bases). Trimming cost V 3 bases and J 0 bases, with 9 bases left between them. The length of the CDR3 is 15 residues. Germline lookup yields CDR1 SGHRS and CDR2 YFSETQ.

The V and J genes are TRBV30 and TRBJ2-7, with unresolved D. The CDR3 consists of 14 residues. V lost 0 bases and J lost 0, with 9 bases in between. Germline CDR1 is GTSNPN and CDR2 is SVGIG (reference sequence). The CDR3 nucleotides are TGTGCCTGGAGTGTACGTTTCGGCTCCTACGAGCAGTACTTC. Translating it yields CAWSVRFGSYEQYF.

The chain has TRBV28 and TRBJ2-7; D remains unclear. The V end was cut by 3 bases, the J end by 0 bases, with 6 bases between. The germline gives CDR1 MDHEN, CDR2 SYDVKM. The CDR3 length is 13 residues. The CDR3 sequence: CASSFTNSYEQYF. The CDR3 DNA sequence: TGTGCCAGCAGTTTCACGAACTCCTACGAGCAGTACTTC. The variable domain in full, completed from reference TRBV28 and TRBJ2-7, reads DVKVTQSSRYLVKRTGEKVFLECVQDMDHENMFWYRQDPGLGLRLIYFSYDVKMKEKGDIPEGYSVSREKKERFSLILESASTNQTSMYLCASSFTNSYEQYFGPGTRLTVT.

This chain links TRBV25-1 with TRBJ1-1; D might be TRBD1 (6 bases). Looked up from germline, CDR1 is MGHDK and CDR2 is SYGVNS. The CDR3 loop spans 15 amino acids. Trimming took 5 bases from V and 2 from J, leaving 15 bases between them. The CDR3 spells CASSPVGGGNTEAFF. CDR3 sequence (DNA): TGTGCCAGCAGTCCCGTCGGAGGGGGTAACACTGAAGCTTTCTTT.

As for this clone: This CDR3 is also generated by other DNA sequences in the sample. The chain links TRBV20-1 to TRBJ1-1, with 7 bases that match TRBD1. The ends lost 6 bases at V and 6 bases at J; junction bases unmatched: 4. The CDR3 runs to 11 residues. Looked up from germline, CDR1 is DFQATT and CDR2 is SNEGSKA (reference sequence). The CDR3 region is CSAQQGPEAFF. DNA for the CDR3: TGCAGTGCCCAACAGGGGCCTGAAGCTTTCTTT.

This chain joins TRBV5-1 and TRBJ1-6; D unclear. Trimming shortened V by 5 bases and J by 3 bases, and 12 bases separated the two germline ends. Germline V gene data show CDR1 as SGHRS and CDR2 as YFSETQ. The CDR3 is 15 amino acids. The CDR3 sequence: CASSSDGNYNSPLHF. The CDR3 DNA is TGCGCCAGCAGTTCTGACGGAAACTATAATTCACCCCTCCACTTT.

On this clone: Other DNA sequences within the sample encode an identical CDR3. This chain joins TRBV28 and TRBJ1-2; 9 bases agree with TRBD1. This CDR3 has 14 residues. V dropped 3 bases and J dropped 5; count of bases not matched to a gene: 4. Germline CDR1 reads MDHEN; CDR2 reads SYDVKM. Here the CDR3 DNA reads TGTGCCAGCAGTTTGGGGGACAGGGAATATGGCTACACCTTC. Protein product: CASSLGDREYGYTF.

About this clone itself: At the DNA level, this CDR3 is encoded by other sequences in the same sample as well. The chain recombines TRBV18 with TRBJ2-1; D uncertain. The CDR3 runs 13 residues. V lost 6 bases and J lost 3, with 9 bases in between. Germline CDR1 reads KGHSH; CDR2 reads LQKENI. CDR3 coding DNA: TGTGCCAGCTCGCCAGACCTCTACAATGAGCAGTTCTTC. Translating gives CASSPDLYNEQFF.

This chain joins TRBV6-5 and TRBJ2-2; the D gene could be TRBD1 or TRBD2 (5 bases each). V was trimmed by 7 bases and J by 7 bases, leaving 7 bases between them. The CDR3 has 11 residues. CDR1 is MNHEY and CDR2 is SVGAGI in the germline V gene. In DNA, the CDR3 is TGTGCCAGCATGAGGGGCGGGGAGCTGTTTTTT. Amino acids: CASMRGGELFF.

This chain joins TRBV30 and TRBJ1-1; D call uncertain. Deletions cut 8 bases from V and 0 bases from J, with 16 bases between. CDR1 GTSNPN and CDR2 SVGIG come from the germline V gene (reference sequence). The length of the CDR3 is 14 residues. CDR3 coding DNA: TGTGCCGCAGATTTAGGGCTCATGAACACTGAAGCTTTCTTT. Encoded protein: CAADLGLMNTEAFF.

With respect to this clone: Other nucleotide sequences from this sample produce the same CDR3. This chain joins TRBV5-1 and TRBJ1-1, with D unclear. The germline gives CDR1 SGHRS, CDR2 YFSETQ. This CDR3 spans 14 amino acids. Trimming left V 0 bases short and J 1 base short, with 7 bases between. CDR3 residues: CASSLEPGNTEAFF. CDR3 coding DNA: TGCGCCAGCAGCTTGGAACCAGGGAACACTGAAGCTTTCTTT.

This clone was detected once. The chain links TRBV5-1 to TRBJ2-7, with D possibly being TRBD1 (5 bases). The CDR3 runs to 16 residues. The V and J ends lost 0 bases and 1 base respectively, with 14 bases between them. The germline CDR1 and CDR2 sequences are SGHRS and YFSETQ. CDR3 sequence: CASSLGGTGTSYEQYF. The CDR3 nucleotides are TGCGCCAGCAGCTTGGGAGGAACAGGTACTTCCTACGAGCAGTACTTC.

The chain links TRBV5-3 to TRBJ2-3; D call uncertain. TRBV5-3 counts as an open reading frame of uncertain function. The CDR3 has 14 residues. The V end lost 9 bases, the J end lost 4 bases, and 18 bases lay between the germline ends. The CDR3 sequence: CATYSRTESDTQYF. In nucleotides, the CDR3 is TGTGCCACCTACTCGAGGACGGAGTCAGATACGCAGTATTTT.

This rearrangement joins TRBV2 to TRBJ2-1; D unresolved. Per germline, CDR1 SNHLY and CDR2 FYNNEI. The V gene lost 3 bases and the J gene lost 0 bases, with 9 bases spanning the gap. The CDR3 covers 15 residues. The CDR3 nucleotides read TGTGCCAGCAGTGAGAGAGGATTCTCCTACAATGAGCAGTTCTTC. It specifies CASSERGFSYNEQFF.

The chain combines TRBV20-1 with TRBJ2-5; no clear D. CDR1 and CDR2 from the germline V gene are DFQATT and SNEGSKA (reference sequence). The CDR3 consists of 11 residues. The V and J ends lost 4 bases and 5 bases respectively, with 8 bases between them. The CDR3 DNA reads TGCAGTGCTAACCGTCGGGAGACCCAGTACTTC. Amino acids: CSANRRETQYF.

V usage is TRBV12-5 and J usage is TRBJ1-6; tentatively, D is TRBD1 (5 bases). Trimming stripped 7 bases from V and 7 bases from J, with 17 bases between. From germline, CDR1 is LGHNT and CDR2 FRNRAP. The CDR3 runs 15 residues. CDR3 in DNA: TGTGCTAGTGTTTACGGGGGGATGCGCAATTCACCCCTCCACTTT. This sequence encodes CASVYGGMRNSPLHF.

This clone has more than one count but fewer than ten. Compared with germline, one end of the junction differs, possibly owing to a read error. The same CDR3 can be traced to other DNA sequences in this sample. The chain is built from TRBV6-1 and TRBJ2-4; 8 bases match TRBD1. The CDR3 covers 13 residues. Per the germline V gene, CDR1 is MNHNS and CDR2 is SASEGT. The chain's CDR3 is CASSEGQGNIQYF. The CDR3 nucleotides are TGTGCCAGCAGCGAAGGACAGGGTAACATTCAGTACTTC.

This chain links TRBV4-1 with TRBJ2-4; D possibly corresponds to TRBD2 (6 bases). This CDR3 has 19 residues. Per the germline V gene, CDR1 is MGHRA and CDR2 is YSYEKL. V gave up 0 bases and J gave up 3 bases, with 21 bases separating them. The CDR3 nucleotides read TGCGCCAGCAGCCAAGAGGACCGCGCGCGGATGACTAGCAAAAACATTCAGTACTTC. This translates into CASSQEDRARMTSKNIQYF.

The V call is TRBV12-5, the J call TRBJ1-5; tentatively, D is TRBD1 (5 bases). CDR1 LGHNT and CDR2 FRNRAP come from the germline V gene. The V gene lost 7 bases and the J gene lost 6 bases, with 19 bases spanning the gap. The CDR3 is 15 residues long. The CDR3: CASAPQGGGGQPQHF. In DNA form, the CDR3 reads TGTGCTAGTGCTCCTCAGGGCGGTGGAGGTCAGCCCCAGCATTTT.

The chain employs TRBV14 and TRBJ1-1; D remains ambiguous. Germline V lookup: CDR1 SGHDN, CDR2 FVKESK. This CDR3 contains 15 residues. Trimming left V 4 bases short and J 1 base short, with 13 bases between. CDR3 sequence: CASSRGYPTNTEAFF. CDR3 nucleotide sequence: TGTGCCAGCAGCCGGGGATACCCGACGAACACTGAAGCTTTCTTT.

This clone was counted once. This chain links TRBV6-5 with TRBJ2-3; 9 positions agree with TRBD1. Trimming cost V 4 bases and J 3 bases; bases outside gene matches: 8. Germline V CDR1 and CDR2: MNHEY, SVGAGI. The CDR3 is 16 residues long. CDR3 loop: CASSLQGARPTDTQYF. The CDR3 coding sequence is TGTGCCAGCAGTTTACAGGGGGCTAGACCTACAGATACGCAGTATTTT.

About this clone: The same CDR3 can be traced to other DNA sequences in this sample. The V and J genes are TRBV7-9 and TRBJ1-1; 10 nucleotides match TRBD1. Germline CDR1 and CDR2: SEHNR and FQNEAQ (reference sequence). V dropped 3 bases and J dropped 4; count of bases not matched to a gene: 2. The length of the CDR3 is 14 residues. CDR3 sequence (DNA): TGTGCCAGCAGCTTTGGACAGGGGGGCACTGAAGCTTTCTTT. Protein sequence: CASSFGQGGTEAFF.

The chain links TRBV6-5 to TRBJ1-6, with a possible D match to TRBD1 (5 bases). Germline-derived CDR1 and CDR2 are MNHEY and SVGAGI. V was clipped by 7 bases and J by 10 bases, with 17 bases between them. This CDR3 has 14 residues. This CDR3 is CASTPRVGMSPLHF. The CDR3 nucleotides are TGTGCCAGCACCCCCAGGGTCGGGATGTCACCCCTCCACTTT.